Included here is one TCR beta chain sequence, with context. V lost 4 bases, J lost 8 bases, and 19 bases lay in between. Germline V CDR1 and CDR2: MNHEY, SMNVEV (reference sequence). The CDR3 loop spans 15 amino acids. The record originates from a study of shared clonotypes between healthy human individuals. Study in general: The donors, two women and a few men, were aged 18 to 49. Per-donor plates numbered three CD4 naive, three CD4 memory, two CD8 naive and one CD8 memory.

An assay was performed, and its level was deep. On sorted subsets, replicate PCRs used about 0.2 ug DNA, or 30,000 or so T cell genomes. Assay used: immunoSEQ multiplex PCR; TCRdb lists only in-frame clones, some missing. The sample shows around 2.5 million clones, roughly 93% of them seen only once. The receptor was derived from a man younger than 35 in good health. Some clones in this sample may be carry-over from other donors' samples. The chain combines TRBV27 with TRBJ2-3, with D possibly TRBD2 on 6 matching bases. Source material: naive CD4+ T cells from PBMCs. Subset noted: CD45RA+ positively selected. CDR3 in DNA: TGTGCCAGCAGTTCCCCGGGACTCGTAACGGGTACGCAGTATTTT. It translates to CASSSPGLVTGTQYF.